These 8 T cell receptor beta chains were sequenced from one sample in a study of shared clonotypes between healthy human individuals. The data were produced by immunoSEQ multiplex PCR, yet TCRdb's version contains in-frame clones alone and is incomplete. Altogether about 300,000 clones are present, around 74% being singletons, with the ten largest covering about a tenth. Sequencing input: memory CD4+ T cells sorted from blood. Subset noted: CD45RA-negative fraction. Source of these receptors: a man younger than 40 in good health.

The rearrangement links TRBV15 to TRBJ2-5, with a weak D call TRBD2 (6 bases). The germline V gene encodes CDR1 LNHNV and CDR2 YYDKDF (reference sequence). The CDR3 is made up of 14 amino acids. V was pared by 0 bases and J by 4 bases, with 9 bases between. The CDR3 DNA follows: TGTGCCACCAGCAGAGAGGTGGGGGGAGAGACCCAGTACTTC. Translation gives CATSREVGGETQYF.

The chain recombines TRBV4-1 with TRBJ2-1, with 12 positions matching TRBD2. The V gene end was trimmed by 6 bases and the J gene end by 1 base; junction bases not matched to a gene: 19. From germline, CDR1 is MGHRA and CDR2 YSYEKL. The CDR3 totals 21 residues. CDR3 sequence reads: CASRRLAGVPPRMGSYNEQFF. DNA for the CDR3: TGCGCCAGCAGAAGACTAGCGGGAGTCCCCCCGCGGATGGGTTCCTACAATGAGCAGTTCTTC.

There are a few counts of this clone. The chain uses TRBV2 and TRBJ2-2, with no clear D. Germline V lookup: CDR1 SNHLY, CDR2 FYNNEI. Trimming cost V 8 bases and J 2 bases, with 12 bases left between them. There are 14 residues in the CDR3. The CDR3 spells CASVTASNTGELFF. The CDR3 DNA reads TGTGCCAGCGTAACAGCGTCTAACACCGGGGAGCTGTTTTTT. The variable domain in full, with the rest retrieved from reference TRBV2 and TRBJ2-2, is EPEVTQTPSHQVTQMGQEVILRCVPISNHLYFYWYRQILGQKVEFLVSFYNNEISEKSEIFDDQFSVERPDGSNFTLKIRSTKLEDSAMYFCASVTASNTGELFFGEGSRLTVL.

This clone was counted only a few times. V usage is TRBV10-3 and J usage is TRBJ2-7; D possibly matches TRBD1 or TRBD2 (5 bases each). The V gene's germline CDR1 is ENHRY and CDR2 SYGVKD. V lost 4 bases to trimming and J lost 3 bases, with 16 bases between them. This CDR3 contains 15 residues. The CDR3 nucleotides are TGTGCCATCAGTGGGGACCCCGTGGGCCTCTACGAGCAGTACTTC. Residues: CAISGDPVGLYEQYF.

This chain joins TRBV2 and TRBJ2-3; D is uncertain. V lost 8 bases and J 2 bases, leaving 8 bases between the germline ends. The CDR3 length is 12 residues. The germline V gene encodes CDR1 SNHLY and CDR2 FYNNEI. As DNA, the CDR3 is TGTGCCAGCGGGTATACCACAGATACGCAGTATTTT. Translating gives CASGYTTDTQYF.

V is TRBV2 and J is TRBJ2-5; TRBD1 agrees at 8 bases. Germline CDR1 reads SNHLY; CDR2 reads FYNNEI. The J segment lost 9 bases and the V segment lost 3 bases, leaving 6 bases of the junction unmatched. CDR3 length equals 13 residues. This CDR3 is CASSETGVGAQYF. CDR3 in DNA: TGTGCCAGCAGTGAGACAGGGGTTGGGGCCCAGTACTTC.

The chain carries TRBV30 and TRBJ2-6; TRBD1 aligns across 8 bases. The germline V gene has CDR1 GTSNPN and CDR2 SVGIG (reference sequence). The CDR3 is made up of 17 amino acids. The junction had 7 bases not matched to a gene; V was cut back by 3 bases and J by 0 bases. The CDR3 reads CAWSRGQAPSGANVLTF. The CDR3, as DNA: TGTGCCTGGAGCCGGGGACAGGCCCCCTCTGGGGCCAACGTCCTGACTTTC.

The V gene is TRBV7-2, the J gene TRBJ2-2; D not resolved. The CDR3 length is 13 residues. Trimming left V 2 bases short and J 10 bases short, with 11 bases between. Germline V gene lookup returns CDR1 SGHTA and CDR2 FQGNSA. CDR3 in amino acids: CASSLRAAEELFF. CDR3 DNA: TGTGCCAGCAGCTTACGCGCCGCGGAGGAGCTGTTTTTT.